This T cell receptor beta chain stems from a study of cytomegalovirus exposure and HLA in healthy donors. Study findings and constraints: Accounts indicate the classifier identified cytomegalovirus status with strong specificity and sensitivity.

There are 16 residues in the CDR3. Germline V gene data show CDR1 as MDHEN and CDR2 as SYDVKM. Trimming removed 5 bases from V and 6 bases from J; junction bases left unmatched: 9. Regarding this clone: Its cognate antigen is unknown.

Data came from immunoSEQ multiplex PCR; TCRdb stores just in-frame clones and leaves some out. Here the sample spans some 170,000 clones, approximately 96% being singletons. Sequenced: PBMCs. This clonotype was sampled from a woman between 18 and 29 years old in good health and CMV-seronegative. The gene calls are TRBV28 and TRBJ2-3, with TRBD2 matching 12 bases. The CDR3 region is CASSPGLAGQGDTQYF. CDR3 nucleotides: TGTGCCAGCAGTCCCGGACTAGCGGGGCAGGGGGATACGCAGTATTTT. The variable domain in full, with the rest retrieved from reference TRBV28 and TRBJ2-3, is DVKVTQSSRYLVKRTGEKVFLECVQDMDHENMFWYRQDPGLGLRLIYFSYDVKMKEKGDIPEGYSVSREKKERFSLILESASTNQTSMYLCASSPGLAGQGDTQYFGPGTRLTVL.